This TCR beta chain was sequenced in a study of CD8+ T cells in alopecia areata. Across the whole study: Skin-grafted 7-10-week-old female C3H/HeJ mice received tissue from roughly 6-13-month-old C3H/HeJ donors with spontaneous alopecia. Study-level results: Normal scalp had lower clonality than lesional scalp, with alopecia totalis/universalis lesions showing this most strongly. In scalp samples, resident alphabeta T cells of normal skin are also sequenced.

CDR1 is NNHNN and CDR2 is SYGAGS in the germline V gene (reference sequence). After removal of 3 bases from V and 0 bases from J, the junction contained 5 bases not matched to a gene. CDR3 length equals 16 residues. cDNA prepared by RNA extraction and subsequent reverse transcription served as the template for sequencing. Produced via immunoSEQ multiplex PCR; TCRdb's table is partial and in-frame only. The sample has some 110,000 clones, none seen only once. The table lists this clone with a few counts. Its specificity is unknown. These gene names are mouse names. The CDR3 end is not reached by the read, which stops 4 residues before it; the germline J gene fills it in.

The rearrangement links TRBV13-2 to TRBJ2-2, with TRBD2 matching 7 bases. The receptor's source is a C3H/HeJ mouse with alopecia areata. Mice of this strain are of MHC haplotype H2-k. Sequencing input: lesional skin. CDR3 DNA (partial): TGTGCCAGCGGTGCGCTGGGGGATACAAACACCGGG. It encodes CASGALGDTNTG. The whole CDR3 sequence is CASGALGDTNTGQLYF.